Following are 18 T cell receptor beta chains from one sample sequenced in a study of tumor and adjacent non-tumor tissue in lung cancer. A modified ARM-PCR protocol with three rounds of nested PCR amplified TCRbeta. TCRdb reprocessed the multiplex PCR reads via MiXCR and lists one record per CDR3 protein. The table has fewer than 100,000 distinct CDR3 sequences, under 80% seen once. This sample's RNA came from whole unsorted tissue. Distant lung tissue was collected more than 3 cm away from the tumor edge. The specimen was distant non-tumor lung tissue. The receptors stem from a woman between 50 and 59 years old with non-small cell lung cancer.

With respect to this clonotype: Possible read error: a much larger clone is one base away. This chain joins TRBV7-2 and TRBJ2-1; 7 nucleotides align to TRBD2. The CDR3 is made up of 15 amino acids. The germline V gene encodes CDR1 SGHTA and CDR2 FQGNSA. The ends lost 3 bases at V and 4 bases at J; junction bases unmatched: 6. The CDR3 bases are TGTGCCAGCAGCTTGCCCCCTAGCGGTTACAATGAGCAGTTCTTC. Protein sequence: CASSLPPSGYNEQFF. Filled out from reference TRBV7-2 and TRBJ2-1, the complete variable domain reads GAGVSQSPSNKVTEKGKDVELRCDPISGHTALYWYRQSLGQGLEFLIYFQGNSAPDKSGLPSDRFSAERTGGSVSTLTIQRTQQEDSAVYLCASSLPPSGYNEQFFGPGTRLTVL.

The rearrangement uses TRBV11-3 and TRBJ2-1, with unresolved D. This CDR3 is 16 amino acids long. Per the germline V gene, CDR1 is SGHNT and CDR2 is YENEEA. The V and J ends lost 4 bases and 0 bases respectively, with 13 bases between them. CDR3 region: CASSYRARGSYNEQFF. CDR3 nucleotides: TGTGCCAGCAGCTACCGGGCGCGAGGCTCCTACAATGAGCAGTTCTTC.

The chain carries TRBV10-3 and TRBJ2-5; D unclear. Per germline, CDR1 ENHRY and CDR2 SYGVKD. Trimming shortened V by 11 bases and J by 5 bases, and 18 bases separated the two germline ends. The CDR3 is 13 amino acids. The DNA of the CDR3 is TGTGCCGTAAGAAGAGGCTTACAGGAGACCCAGTACTTC. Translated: CAVRRGLQETQYF.

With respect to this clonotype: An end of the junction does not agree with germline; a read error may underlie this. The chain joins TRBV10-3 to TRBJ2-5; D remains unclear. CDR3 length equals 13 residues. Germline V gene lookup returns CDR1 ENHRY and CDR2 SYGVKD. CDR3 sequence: CAITPSWRETQNF. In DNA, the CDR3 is TGTGCCATCACCCCGAGCTGGAGAGAGACCCAGAACTTC.

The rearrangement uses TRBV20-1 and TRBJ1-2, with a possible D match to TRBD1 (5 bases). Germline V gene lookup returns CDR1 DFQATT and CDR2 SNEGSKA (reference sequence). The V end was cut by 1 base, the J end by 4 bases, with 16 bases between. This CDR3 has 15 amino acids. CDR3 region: CSARGGSRGIYGYTF. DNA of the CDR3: TGCAGTGCTAGAGGGGGGAGTCGGGGGATCTATGGCTACACCTTC.

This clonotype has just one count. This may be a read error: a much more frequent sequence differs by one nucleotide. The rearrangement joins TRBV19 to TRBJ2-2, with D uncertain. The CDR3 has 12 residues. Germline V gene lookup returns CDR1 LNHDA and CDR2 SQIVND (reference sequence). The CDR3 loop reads CAGRTITGELFF. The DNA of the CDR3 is TGTGCCGGTAGGACGATCACCGGGGAGCTGTTTTTT.

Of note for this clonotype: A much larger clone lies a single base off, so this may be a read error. The CDR3, as DNA: TGTGCCGGCAGTCCCGGGGGCTACGAGCAGTACTTC. It translates to CAGSPGGYEQYF. The chain joins TRBV11-2 to TRBJ2-7, with D possibly being TRBD2 (6 bases). CDR1 and CDR2 (germline): SGHAT, FQNNGV. This CDR3 region has 12 residues.

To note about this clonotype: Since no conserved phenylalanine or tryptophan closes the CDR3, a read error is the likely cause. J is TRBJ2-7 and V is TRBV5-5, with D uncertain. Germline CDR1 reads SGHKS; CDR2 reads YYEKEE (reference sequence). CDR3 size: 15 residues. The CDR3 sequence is CASSLKGTITYEQYL. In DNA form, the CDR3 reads TGCGCCAGCAGCTTGAAGGGCACCATCACCTACGAGCAGTACCTC.

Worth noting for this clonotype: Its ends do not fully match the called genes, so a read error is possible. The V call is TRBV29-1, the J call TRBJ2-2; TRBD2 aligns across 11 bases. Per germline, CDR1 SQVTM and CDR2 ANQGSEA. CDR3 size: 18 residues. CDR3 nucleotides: TGCAATGTTGAAGATGAAGGAACTAGCGGGAGTTTTCCCGGGGAGCTGTTTTTC. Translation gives CNVEDEGTSGSFPGELFF.

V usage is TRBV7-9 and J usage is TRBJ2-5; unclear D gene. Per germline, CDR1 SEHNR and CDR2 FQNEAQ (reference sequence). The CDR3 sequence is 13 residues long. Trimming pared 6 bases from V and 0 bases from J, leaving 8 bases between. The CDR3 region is CASSLRHQETQYF. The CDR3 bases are TGTGCCAGCAGTTTAAGGCACCAAGAGACCCAGTACTTC.

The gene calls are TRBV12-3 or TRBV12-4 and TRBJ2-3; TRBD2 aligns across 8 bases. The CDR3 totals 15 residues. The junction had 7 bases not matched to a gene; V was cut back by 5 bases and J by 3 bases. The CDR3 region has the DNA TGTGCCAGCAGTCAAACTAGCGGTAAGACAGATACGCAGTATTTT. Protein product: CASSQTSGKTDTQYF.

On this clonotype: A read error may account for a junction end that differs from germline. CDR3 nucleotides: TGTGTCAGCAACTACGACAGGGGTAACGAGCAGTACTTC. Translation gives CVSNYDRGNEQYF. The chain uses TRBV6-6 and TRBJ2-7, with 8 bases matching TRBD1. Germline CDR1 and CDR2: MNHNY and SVGAGI (reference sequence). The length of the CDR3 is 13 residues.

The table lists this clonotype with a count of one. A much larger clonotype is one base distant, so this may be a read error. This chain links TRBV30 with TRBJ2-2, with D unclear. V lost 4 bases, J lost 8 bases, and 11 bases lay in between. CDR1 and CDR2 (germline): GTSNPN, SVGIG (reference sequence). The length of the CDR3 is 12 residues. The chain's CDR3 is CAWTAIGGELFF. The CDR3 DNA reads TGTGCCTGGACCGCGATAGGGGGGGAGCTGTTTTTT.

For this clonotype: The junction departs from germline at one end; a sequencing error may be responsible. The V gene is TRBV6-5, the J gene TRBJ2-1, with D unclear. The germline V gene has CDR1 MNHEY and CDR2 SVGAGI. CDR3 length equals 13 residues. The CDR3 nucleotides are TGTGCCATCAGCCCCATCCTGGGGAATGGGCAGTTCTTC. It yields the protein CAISPILGNGQFF.

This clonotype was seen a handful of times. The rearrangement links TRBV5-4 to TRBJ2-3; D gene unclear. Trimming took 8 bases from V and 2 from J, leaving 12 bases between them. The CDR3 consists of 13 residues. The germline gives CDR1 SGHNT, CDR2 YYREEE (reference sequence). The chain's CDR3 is CASSMKTTDTQYF. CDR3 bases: TGTGCCAGTAGCATGAAGACCACAGATACGCAGTATTTT. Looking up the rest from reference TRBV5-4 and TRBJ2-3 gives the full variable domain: ETGVTQSPTHLIKTRGQQVTLRCSSQSGHNTVSWYQQALGQGPQFIFQYYREEENGRGNFPPRFSGLQFPNYSSELNVNALELDDSALYLCASSMKTTDTQYFGPGTRLTVL.

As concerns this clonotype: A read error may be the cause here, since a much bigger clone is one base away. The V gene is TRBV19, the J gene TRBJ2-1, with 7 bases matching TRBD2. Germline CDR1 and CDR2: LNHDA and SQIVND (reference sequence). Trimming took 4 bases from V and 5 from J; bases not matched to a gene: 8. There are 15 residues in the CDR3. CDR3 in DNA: TGTGCCAGTAGTAACCTGGGACTAACCCACAATGAGCAGTTCTTC. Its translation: CASSNLGLTHNEQFF.

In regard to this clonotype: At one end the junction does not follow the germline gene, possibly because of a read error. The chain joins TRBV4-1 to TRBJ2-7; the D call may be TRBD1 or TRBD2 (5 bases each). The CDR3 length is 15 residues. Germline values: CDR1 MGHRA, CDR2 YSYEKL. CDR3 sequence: CAISQLGTNSYKQYF. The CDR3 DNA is TGCGCCATCAGCCAACTCGGGACGAACTCCTACAAGCAGTACTTC.

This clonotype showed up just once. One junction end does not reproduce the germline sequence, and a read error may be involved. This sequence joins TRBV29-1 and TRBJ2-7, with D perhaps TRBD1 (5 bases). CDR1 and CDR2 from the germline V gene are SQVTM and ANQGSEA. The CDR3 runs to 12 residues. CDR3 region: CIVVAQVREQCF. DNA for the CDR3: TGCATCGTTGTCGCACAGGTGCGCGAGCAGTGCTTC.